The 21 T cell receptor beta chains below come from one sample, sequenced in a study of CD8 T cells in Susac syndrome. RNA was extracted with the RNeasy kit, and a quantity of 0.5 to 1 ug was reverse transcribed using random hexamers. TCRdb recomputed calls from the immunoSEQ multiplex PCR reads with MiXCR, one row per CDR3 protein. Counted here are approximately 110,000 distinct CDR3 sequences, 85% to 95% occurring once; the ten biggest clones make up roughly 0.3%. Sequencing was done on a sample of CD8+ T cells from PBMCs. Receptors were obtained from a human donor with multiple sclerosis.

The rearrangement uses TRBV7-9 and TRBJ1-1, with D possibly TRBD1 on 5 matching bases. The length of the CDR3 is 19 residues. The ends were cut back, 3 bases at V and 5 bases at J, with 28 bases in the middle. Germline assignment: CDR1 SEHNR and CDR2 FQNEAQ (reference sequence). CDR3 amino acids: CASSFEERGRLERGTEAFF. CDR3 DNA: TGTGCCAGCAGCTTCGAGGAGAGGGGCCGCTTGGAAAGAGGGACTGAAGCTTTCTTT.

The chain uses TRBV25-1 and TRBJ1-1, with D uncertain. Trimming cost V 0 bases and J 7 bases, with 12 bases left between them. Germline loops: CDR1 MGHDK, CDR2 SYGVNS. This CDR3 is built from 14 residues. The CDR3 DNA is TGTGCCAGCAGTGAATACGGAGGTCCGTTTGAAGCTTTCTTT. It encodes CASSEYGGPFEAFF.

This chain links TRBV7-9 with TRBJ2-1; TRBD1 matches at 7 bases. This CDR3 has 14 residues. Germline trimming cut 8 bases from V and 3 bases from J; bases unmatched to any gene: 7. Germline V lookup: CDR1 SEHNR, CDR2 FQNEAQ (reference sequence). The CDR3 spells CASRLQGVYNEQFF. As DNA, the CDR3 is TGTGCCAGCCGGCTTCAGGGGGTCTACAATGAGCAGTTCTTC. Filled out from reference TRBV7-9 and TRBJ2-1, the complete variable domain reads DTGVSQNPRHKITKRGQNVTFRCDPISEHNRLYWYRQTLGQGPEFLTYFQNEAQLEKSRLLSDRFSAERPKGSFSTLEIQRTEQGDSAMYLCASRLQGVYNEQFFGPGTRLTVL.

This clonotype appeared once. V is TRBV27 and J is TRBJ2-7; 8 bases agree with TRBD2. Unmatched junction bases numbered 6, after V lost 5 bases and J lost 3 bases. Looked up from germline, CDR1 is MNHEY and CDR2 is SMNVEV (reference sequence). The CDR3 covers 14 residues. CDR3 DNA sequence: TGTGCCAGCAGTCCCAGCGGGAGTCACTACGAGCAGTACGTC. This translates into CASSPSGSHYEQYV.

The chain couples TRBV2 to TRBJ1-2, with D maybe TRBD1 (5 bases). In germline, CDR1 is SNHLY, CDR2 FYNNEI. With 4 bases removed from V and 8 bases from J, the gap between germline ends came to 23 bases. The CDR3 has 16 amino acids. The CDR3 nucleotides are TGTGCCAGCAGTGCCGGGGTGGGACGGGCCCTTTGGGGCTACACCTTC. It is translated as CASSAGVGRALWGYTF. Based on the CDR3 plus reference TRBV2 and TRBJ1-2, the full variable domain is EPEVTQTPSHQVTQMGQEVILRCVPISNHLYFYWYRQILGQKVEFLVSFYNNEISEKSEIFDDQFSVERPDGSNFTLKIRSTKLEDSAMYFCASSAGVGRALWGYTFGSGTRLTVV.

The CDR3 protein is CASALGSMNTEAFF. The CDR3 DNA reads as TGCGCCAGCGCCCTGGGCTCGATGAACACTGAAGCTTTCTTT. This chain joins TRBV23-1 and TRBJ1-1; D is unclear. TRBV23-1 is marked as an open reading frame, function uncertain. This CDR3 comprises 14 residues. Deletions cut 8 bases from V and 0 bases from J, with 13 bases between.

The chain has TRBV5-6 and TRBJ2-1, with D uncertain. Trimming removed 0 bases from V and 11 bases from J, with 6 bases in between. Germline values: CDR1 SGHDT, CDR2 YYEEEE. This CDR3 has 11 amino acids. DNA of the CDR3: TGTGCCAGCAGCTTGGGAACCAAGCAGTTCTTC. Residues: CASSLGTKQFF.

This chain uses TRBV7-9 with TRBJ2-7, with unresolved D. Deletions cut 5 bases from V and 0 bases from J, with 8 bases between. The CDR3 is made up of 13 amino acids. Germline V gives CDR1 SEHNR, CDR2 FQNEAQ (reference sequence). The CDR3 here is CASSLSFSYEQYF. The CDR3 nucleotides are TGTGCCAGCAGCCTCTCATTCTCCTACGAGCAGTACTTC.

The chain recombines TRBV7-9 with TRBJ1-1; D possibly corresponds to TRBD1 (6 bases). V lost 5 bases and J 1 base, leaving 14 bases between the germline ends. The CDR3 spans 15 residues. Germline CDR1 is SEHNR and CDR2 is FQNEAQ (reference sequence). CDR3 DNA: TGTGCCAGCAGCCCCAAAGGACAGCCGAACACTGAAGCTTTCTTT. Amino acid sequence: CASSPKGQPNTEAFF.

This clonotype was detected only once. V usage is TRBV12-3 or TRBV12-4 and J usage is TRBJ1-1, with a weak D call TRBD1 (6 bases). The V end was cut by 1 base, the J end by 6 bases, with 9 bases between. The CDR3 length is 13 residues. This CDR3 reads CASSLGQVAEAFF. CDR3 bases: TGTGCCAGCAGTTTAGGACAGGTCGCTGAAGCTTTCTTT.

The genes are TRBV29-1 and TRBJ1-1, with a weak D call TRBD1 (6 bases). Germline V gene lookup returns CDR1 SQVTM and CDR2 ANQGSEA. CDR3 length equals 11 residues. Trimming cost V 6 bases and J 7 bases, with 12 bases left between them. The CDR3 spells CSVHGGREAFF. CDR3 nucleotides: TGCAGCGTCCATGGGGGCCGTGAAGCTTTCTTT.

In its sample, this clonotype was seen once. The chain carries TRBV5-6 and TRBJ2-5; no clear D gene. The CDR3 runs to 13 residues. The V end was cut by 4 bases, the J end by 1 base, with 8 bases between. Looked up from germline, CDR1 is SGHDT and CDR2 is YYEEEE. The CDR3, as DNA: TGTGCCAGCAGCCCGGAAGTCCAAGAGACCCAGTACTTC. Translating it yields CASSPEVQETQYF.

The rearrangement uses TRBV28 and TRBJ2-1; D is possibly TRBD2 (5 bases). The CDR3 totals 13 residues. The V and J ends lost 6 bases and 3 bases respectively, with 9 bases between them. The germline gives CDR1 MDHEN, CDR2 SYDVKM. The CDR3 region is CASRNRDYNEQFF. The CDR3 bases are TGTGCCAGCAGAAATCGGGACTACAATGAGCAGTTCTTC.

This chain joins TRBV6-5 and TRBJ2-6; D ambiguous. The CDR3 consists of 12 residues. Germline CDR1 MNHEY, CDR2 SVGAGI. V shed 7 bases and J shed 13 bases, with 14 bases lying between them. The chain's CDR3 is CASISQTGVLTF. The CDR3 nucleotides are TGTGCCAGCATTTCCCAGACCGGGGTCCTGACTTTC.

The chain has TRBV10-1 and TRBJ2-7; D gene ambiguous. V gave up 6 bases and J gave up 3 bases, with 18 bases separating them. This CDR3 contains 15 residues. The germline gives CDR1 WNHNN, CDR2 SYGVQD (reference sequence). The DNA of the CDR3 is TGCGCCAGCAGCGAAGATGGAGATCCTGGCTACGAGCAGTACTTC. This sequence encodes CASSEDGDPGYEQYF.

This sequence joins TRBV30 and TRBJ1-5; the match to TRBD1 covers 7 bases. This CDR3 region has 13 residues. V dropped 3 bases and J dropped 4; count of bases not matched to a gene: 3. The germline V gene has CDR1 GTSNPN and CDR2 SVGIG (reference sequence). The CDR3 reads CAWRGQDNQPQHF. For the CDR3, the DNA is TGTGCCTGGAGAGGACAGGATAATCAGCCCCAGCATTTT.

The chain has TRBV7-9 and TRBJ2-5; D may be TRBD1 (5 bases). Germline values: CDR1 SEHNR, CDR2 FQNEAQ (reference sequence). V was cut by 1 base and J by 5 bases, with 17 bases left in between. The CDR3 is 16 residues long. CDR3 loop: CASSLVEAGFDETQYF. The CDR3 coding sequence is TGTGCCAGCAGCTTAGTTGAGGCAGGGTTTGATGAGACCCAGTACTTC.

This sequence joins TRBV12-3 or TRBV12-4 and TRBJ1-4, with D unclear. CDR3 length equals 14 residues. With 6 bases removed from V and 6 bases from J, the gap between germline ends came to 14 bases. CDR3 region: CASSGRTMDEKLFF. In DNA, the CDR3 is TGTGCCAGCAGCGGGCGGACGATGGATGAAAAACTGTTTTTT.

The chain joins TRBV12-3 or TRBV12-4 to TRBJ2-2; D unclear. The ends were cut back, 5 bases at V and 4 bases at J, with 8 bases in the middle. CDR3 length: 13 residues. The CDR3 coding sequence is TGTGCCAGCAGTCCTCCCGGCACCGGGGAGCTGTTTTTT. Encoded protein: CASSPPGTGELFF.

The chain carries TRBV7-3 and TRBJ1-5; D is unclear. Between the trimmed V and J ends, which lost 2 bases and 3 bases, there was a span of 5 bases. CDR3 length: 13 amino acids. Per the germline V gene, CDR1 is SGHTA and CDR2 is FQGTGA. CDR3 protein: CASSLGVNQPQHF. The CDR3 DNA reads TGTGCCAGCAGCTTAGGGGTCAATCAGCCCCAGCATTTT. The full variable domain, rest sourced from reference TRBV7-3 and TRBJ1-5, is GAGVSQTPSNKVTEKGKYVELRCDPISGHTALYWYRQSLGQGPEFLIYFQGTGAADDSGLPNDRFFAVRPEGSVSTLKIQRTERGDSAVYLCASSLGVNQPQHFGDGTRLSIL.

The J gene is TRBJ2-3, the V gene TRBV2; 9 bases map to TRBD1. The CDR3 loop spans 15 amino acids. In germline, CDR1 is SNHLY, CDR2 FYNNEI. V lost 7 bases, J lost 3 bases, and 8 bases stayed unmatched. Here the CDR3 reads CASKWVGQGTDTQYF. For the CDR3, the DNA is TGTGCCAGCAAGTGGGTAGGACAGGGGACAGATACGCAGTATTTT.